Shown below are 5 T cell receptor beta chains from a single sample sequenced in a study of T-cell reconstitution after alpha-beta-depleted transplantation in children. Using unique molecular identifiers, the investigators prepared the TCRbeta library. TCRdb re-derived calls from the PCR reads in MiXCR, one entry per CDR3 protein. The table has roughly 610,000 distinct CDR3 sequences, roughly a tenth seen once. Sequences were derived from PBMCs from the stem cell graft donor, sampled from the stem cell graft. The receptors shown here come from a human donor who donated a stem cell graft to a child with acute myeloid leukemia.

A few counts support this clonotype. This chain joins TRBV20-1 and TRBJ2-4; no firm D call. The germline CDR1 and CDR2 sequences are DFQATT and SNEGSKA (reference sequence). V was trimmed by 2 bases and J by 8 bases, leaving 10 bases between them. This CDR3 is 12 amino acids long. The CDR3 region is CSARQYPDIQYF. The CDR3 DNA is TGCAGTGCTAGACAGTATCCGGACATTCAGTACTTC.

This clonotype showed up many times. CDR3 sequence: CASPSGTSGKGDEQFF. CDR3 sequence (DNA): TGTGCCAGCCCCTCCGGGACTAGCGGGAAGGGTGATGAGCAGTTCTTC. This chain joins TRBV28 and TRBJ2-1; 13 bases line up with TRBD2. The CDR3 runs 16 residues. The junction had 12 bases not matched to a gene; V was cut back by 8 bases and J by 8 bases. Germline V gene data show CDR1 as MDHEN and CDR2 as SYDVKM.

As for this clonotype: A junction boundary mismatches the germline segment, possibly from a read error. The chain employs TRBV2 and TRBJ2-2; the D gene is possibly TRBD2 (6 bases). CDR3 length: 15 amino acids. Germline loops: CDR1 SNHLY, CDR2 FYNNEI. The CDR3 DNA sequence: TGTGCCAGCAGTGAAAGGAGGGCCTTGACCGGGGAGCTGTGTTTT. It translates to CASSERRALTGELCF.

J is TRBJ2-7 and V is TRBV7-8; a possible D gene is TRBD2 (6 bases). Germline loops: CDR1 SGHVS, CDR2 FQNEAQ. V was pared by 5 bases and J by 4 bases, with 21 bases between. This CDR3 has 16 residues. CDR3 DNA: TGTGCCAGCAGCCCTAGCGTAATCTTTTTGGGTTACGAGCAGTACTTC. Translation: CASSPSVIFLGYEQYF. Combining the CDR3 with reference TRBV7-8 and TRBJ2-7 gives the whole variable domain GAGVSQSPRYKVAKRGQDVALRCDPISGHVSLFWYQQALGQGPEFLTYFQNEAQLDKSGLPSDRFFAERPEGSVSTLKIQRTQQEDSAVYLCASSPSVIFLGYEQYFGPGTRLTVT.

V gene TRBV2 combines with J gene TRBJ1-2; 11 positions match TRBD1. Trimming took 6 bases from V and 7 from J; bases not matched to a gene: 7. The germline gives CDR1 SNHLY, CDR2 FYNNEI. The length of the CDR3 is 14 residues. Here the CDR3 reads CASRRTGGEGGYTF. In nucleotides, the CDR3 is TGTGCCAGCAGAAGGACAGGGGGCGAGGGTGGCTACACCTTC.